This T cell receptor (beta chain) was captured in a study of CD8+ T cells in alopecia areata. About the research overall: Each of the treated patients was given oral tofacitinib, 5 to 10 mg twice daily, for moderate-to-severe alopecia areata. Tofacitinib was given for 6 to 18 months, then stopped for 6 months. Overall study results and limits: Lesional scalp, especially alopecia totalis/universalis, showed higher clonality than normal scalp.

Worth noting for this clone: No antigen is known for it.

It was cDNA, reverse transcribed from extracted RNA, that served as the sequencing template. Data came from immunoSEQ multiplex PCR; TCRdb stores just in-frame clones and leaves some out. The data hold fewer than 350,000 clones, with nearly 60% observed a single time. Treatment defined: oral pan-JAK inhibitor, 5-10 mg twice daily. In germline, CDR1 is GTSNPN, CDR2 SVGIG (reference sequence). With 5 bases clipped from V and 3 bases from J, the junction kept 4 bases outside the gene matches. The CDR3 consists of 13 residues. The V call is TRBV30, the J call TRBJ1-1; TRBD1 aligns across 9 bases. The TCR comes from a human donor with alopecia areata. The sequenced sample was CD4+ T cells sorted from blood, obtained at week 24, from a patient treated with tofacitinib. Here the CDR3 DNA reads TGTGCCTGGGGGCGGACAGGGGACACTGAAGCTTTCTTT. Its translation: CAWGRTGDTEAFF.